This record looks at one T cell receptor beta chain sequence and its context. The data are from a study of cytomegalovirus exposure and HLA in healthy donors. Sequencing used immunoSEQ multiplex PCR; TCRdb keeps in-frame clones, though not all of them. The table has about 130,000 clones, roughly nine tenths seen once; the top ten hold about 1%. The clonotype was recovered from a woman under 30 in good health and CMV-seronegative. The source material was PBMCs.

CDR3 sequence: CASASQQGTEAFF. The CDR3 DNA sequence: TGTGCCAGCGCCTCCCAACAGGGGACCGAAGCTTTCTTT. The chain employs TRBV21-1 and TRBJ1-1; the table's D call, TRBD1, was not checked against the DNA. TRBV21-1 is assigned pseudogene status. The CDR3 has 13 amino acids.